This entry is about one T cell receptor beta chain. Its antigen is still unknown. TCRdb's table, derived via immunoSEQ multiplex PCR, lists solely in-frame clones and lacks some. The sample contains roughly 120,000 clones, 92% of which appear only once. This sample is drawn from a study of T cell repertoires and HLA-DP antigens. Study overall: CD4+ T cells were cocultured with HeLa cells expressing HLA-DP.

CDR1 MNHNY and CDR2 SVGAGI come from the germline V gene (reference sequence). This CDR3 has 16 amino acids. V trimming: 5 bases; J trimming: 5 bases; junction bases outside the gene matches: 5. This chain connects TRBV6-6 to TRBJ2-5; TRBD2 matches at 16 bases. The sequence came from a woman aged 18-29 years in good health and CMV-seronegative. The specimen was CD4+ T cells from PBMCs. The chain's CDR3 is CASSPPGLAGGETQYF. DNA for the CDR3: TGTGCCAGCAGTCCACCGGGACTAGCGGGAGGGGAGACCCAGTACTTC.